A selection of T cell receptor beta chains follows, all from one sample in a study of type 1 and type 2 diabetes patients. TCRdb re-called the multiplex PCR reads with MiXCR, one entry per CDR3 protein. The sample includes about 290,000 distinct CDR3 sequences, approximately 50% seen only once; the top ten take approximately 13%. The source material was peripheral blood mononuclear cells (PBMCs). The receptors shown here come from a man between 18 and 35 years old with type 2 diabetes. Each CDR3 is given with its conserved first and last residue. D genes are given only for firm matches. Rows may omit the clone size; those that give it use once, few, many or a size class.

clone size	J gene	D gene	V gene	CDR3 protein	CDR3 DNA
.	TRBJ2-2	.	TRBV30	CAWSATGELFF	TGTGCCTGGAGTGCCACCGGGGAGCTGTTTTTT
.	TRBJ2-4	TRBD1	TRBV5-1	CASSGDGQGILAAKNIQYF	TGCGCCAGCAGCGGCGATGGACAGGGTATCTTGGCAGCCAAAAACATTCAGTACTTC
.	TRBJ1-2	TRBD1	TRBV19	CASSIDRGRMEDGYTF	TGTGCCAGTAGTATCGACAGGGGGCGAATGGAGGATGGCTACACCTTC
.	TRBJ2-7	TRBD2	TRBV20-1	CSAPLRLARGGSYEQYF	TGCAGTGCTCCTCTCCGACTAGCGAGAGGCGGGAGCTACGAGCAGTACTTC
.	TRBJ2-1	TRBD2	TRBV7-2	CASSLSPGRGSYNEQFF	TGTGCCAGCAGCTTATCCCCAGGGAGGGGCTCCTACAATGAGCAGTTCTTC
few	TRBJ2-3	.	TRBV7-2	CASSPAHSTDTQYF	TGTGCCAGCAGCCCGGCGCACAGCACAGATACGCAGTATTTT
once	TRBJ1-1	.	TRBV28	CASSHTVNTEAFF	TGTGCCAGCAGTCATACAGTGAACACTGAAGCTTTCTTT
.	TRBJ2-5	.	TRBV5-1	CASSFPPAGSLETQYF	TGCGCCAGCAGCTTTCCGCCTGCAGGGAGCCTAGAGACCCAGTACTTC
.	TRBJ2-3	.	TRBV2	CASSQSRALGTDTQYF	TGTGCCAGCAGCCAGTCCAGGGCCCTGGGCACAGATACGCAGTATTTT
.	TRBJ1-5	.	TRBV10-3	CAIRSGTDNQPQHF	TGTGCCATCAGGTCCGGGACGGACAATCAGCCCCAGCATTTT
.	TRBJ2-2	.	TRBV7-2	CASSLDERWGTGELFF	TGTGCCAGCAGCCTGGACGAGCGGTGGGGCACCGGGGAGCTGTTTTTT
few	TRBJ2-7	TRBD2	TRBV13	CASSQLSSGSLLEQYF	TGTGCCAGCAGCCAACTTTCTAGCGGGAGCTTGCTCGAGCAGTACTTC
once	TRBJ2-7	TRBD2	TRBV6-1	CASSEAVIGLAGPGREQYF	TGTGCCAGCAGTGAAGCGGTCATCGGACTAGCGGGACCGGGGAGAGAGCAGTACTTC
.	TRBJ2-6	TRBD1	TRBV10-1	CASSAGTGVTSGANVLTF	TGCGCCAGCAGCGCCGGGACAGGAGTAACGTCTGGGGCCAACGTCCTGACTTTC
.	TRBJ2-7	.	TRBV20-1	CSARDRAGSYEQYF	TGCAGTGCTAGAGATCGGGCCGGTTCCTACGAGCAGTACTTC